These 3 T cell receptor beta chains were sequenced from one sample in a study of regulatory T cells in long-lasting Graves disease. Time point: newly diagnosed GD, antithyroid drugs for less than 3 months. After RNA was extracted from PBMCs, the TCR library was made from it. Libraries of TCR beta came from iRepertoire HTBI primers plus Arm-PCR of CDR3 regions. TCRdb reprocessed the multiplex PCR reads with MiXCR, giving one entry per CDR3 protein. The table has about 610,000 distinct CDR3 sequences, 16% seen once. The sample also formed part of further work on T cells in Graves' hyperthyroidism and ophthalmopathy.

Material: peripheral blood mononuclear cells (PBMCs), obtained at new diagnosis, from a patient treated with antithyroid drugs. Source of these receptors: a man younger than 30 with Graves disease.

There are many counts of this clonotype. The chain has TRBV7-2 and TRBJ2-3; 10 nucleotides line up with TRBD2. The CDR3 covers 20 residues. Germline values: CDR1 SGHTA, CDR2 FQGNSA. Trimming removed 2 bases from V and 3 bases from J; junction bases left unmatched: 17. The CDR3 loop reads CASSLFPSGSRRIGTDTQYF. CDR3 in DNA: TGTGCCAGCAGCTTATTCCCTAGCGGGAGTCGGAGGATTGGAACAGATACGCAGTATTTT.

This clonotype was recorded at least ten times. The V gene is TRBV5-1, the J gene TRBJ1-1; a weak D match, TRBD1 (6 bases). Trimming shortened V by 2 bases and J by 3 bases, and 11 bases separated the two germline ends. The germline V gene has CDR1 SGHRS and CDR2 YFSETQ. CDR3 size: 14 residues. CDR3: CASSFGAGDTEAFF. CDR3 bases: TGCGCCAGCAGCTTCGGGGCAGGGGACACTGAAGCTTTCTTT.

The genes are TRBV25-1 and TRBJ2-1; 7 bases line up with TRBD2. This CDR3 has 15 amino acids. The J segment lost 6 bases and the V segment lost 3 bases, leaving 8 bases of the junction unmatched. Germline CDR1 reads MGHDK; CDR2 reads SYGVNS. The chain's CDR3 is CASSDGGRAINEQFF. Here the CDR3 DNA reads TGTGCCAGCAGTGATGGCGGGAGAGCGATCAATGAGCAGTTCTTC. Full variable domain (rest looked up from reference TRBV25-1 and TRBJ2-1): EADIYQTPRYLVIGTGKKITLECSQTMGHDKMYWYQQDPGMELHLIHYSYGVNSTEKGDLSSESTVSRIRTEHFPLTLESARPSHTSQYLCASSDGGRAINEQFFGPGTRLTVL.